This entry lists 2 T cell receptor beta chains sequenced from one sample in a study of OX40 agonist ivuxolimab in advanced cancers. Profiled with immunoSEQ multiplex PCR; TCRdb holds only in-frame clones, not every one. The table records 60,000 to 75,000 clones, nearly 95% of them present only once. Sequences were derived from CD4+ or CD8+ T cells sorted from blood, sampled in a trial of the OX40 agonist ivuxolimab. These receptor sequences come from an adult with an advanced solid tumor such as melanoma, head and neck, liver or kidney cancer.

The chain employs TRBV2 and TRBJ2-5; perhaps D is TRBD1 or TRBD2 (5 bases each). The CDR3 contains 15 residues. V lost 4 bases to trimming and J lost 2 bases, with 14 bases between them. CDR1 is SNHLY, CDR2 FYNNEI, per germline. The CDR3 is CASSGLGTPQETQYF. The DNA for the CDR3 is TGTGCCAGCAGTGGTCTCGGGACGCCGCAAGAGACCCAGTACTTC.

The chain is built from TRBV11-2 and TRBJ2-7; no clear D. This CDR3 has 15 amino acids. CDR1 is SGHAT, CDR2 FQNNGV, per germline. V dropped 5 bases and J dropped 0 bases, with 14 bases sitting between them. CDR3 sequence (DNA): TGTGCCAGCAGCCCCAGGACGGAGAGCTCCTACGAGCAGTACTTC. Translated: CASSPRTESSYEQYF.